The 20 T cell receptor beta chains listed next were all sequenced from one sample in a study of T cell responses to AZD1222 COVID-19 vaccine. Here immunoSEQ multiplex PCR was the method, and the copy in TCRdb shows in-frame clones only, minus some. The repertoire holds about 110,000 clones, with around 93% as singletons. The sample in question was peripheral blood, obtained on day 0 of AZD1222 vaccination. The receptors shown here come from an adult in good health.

CDR3 loop: CACQSGSLTDTQYF. CDR3 sequence (DNA): TGTGCCTGCCAGAGCGGGAGTCTAACAGATACGCAGTATTTT. The genes are TRBV30 and TRBJ2-3; 8 bases fit TRBD2. Trimming removed 6 bases from V and 3 bases from J; junction bases left unmatched: 8. The germline gives CDR1 GTSNPN, CDR2 SVGIG (reference sequence). The CDR3 covers 14 residues.

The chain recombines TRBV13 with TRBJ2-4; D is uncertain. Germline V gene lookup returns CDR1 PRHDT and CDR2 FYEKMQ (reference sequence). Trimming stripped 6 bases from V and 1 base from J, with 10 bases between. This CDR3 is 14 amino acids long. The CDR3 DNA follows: TGTGCCAGCAGGGCAACAAGCGCCAAAAACATTCAGTACTTC. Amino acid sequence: CASRATSAKNIQYF.

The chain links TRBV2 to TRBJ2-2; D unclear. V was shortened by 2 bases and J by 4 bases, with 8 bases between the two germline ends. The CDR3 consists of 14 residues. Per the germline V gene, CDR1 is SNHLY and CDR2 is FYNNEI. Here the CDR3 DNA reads TGTGCCAGCAGTGAACTGATTTCCACCGGGGAGCTGTTTTTT. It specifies CASSELISTGELFF.

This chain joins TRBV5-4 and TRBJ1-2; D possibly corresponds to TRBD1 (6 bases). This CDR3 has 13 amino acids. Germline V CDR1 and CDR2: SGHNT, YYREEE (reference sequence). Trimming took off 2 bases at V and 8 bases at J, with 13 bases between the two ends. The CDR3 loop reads CASSLTGARGYTF. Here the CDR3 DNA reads TGTGCCAGCAGCTTAACGGGGGCCCGGGGCTACACCTTC.

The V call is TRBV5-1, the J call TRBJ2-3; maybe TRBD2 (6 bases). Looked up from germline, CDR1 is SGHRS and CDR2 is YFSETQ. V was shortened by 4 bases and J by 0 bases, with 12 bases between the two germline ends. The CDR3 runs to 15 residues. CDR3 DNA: TGCGCCAGCAGCGGGAAAGGGACTAGCACAGATACGCAGTATTTT. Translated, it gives CASSGKGTSTDTQYF.

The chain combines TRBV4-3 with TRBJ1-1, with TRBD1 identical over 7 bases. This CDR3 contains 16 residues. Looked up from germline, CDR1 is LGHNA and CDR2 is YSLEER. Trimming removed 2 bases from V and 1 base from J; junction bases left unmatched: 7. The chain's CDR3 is CASSQQGDVGNTEAFF. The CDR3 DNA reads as TGCGCCAGCAGCCAACAGGGGGATGTGGGGAACACTGAAGCTTTCTTT.

The CDR3 spells CASSREQGGDRNPLHF. The CDR3 DNA sequence: TGTGCCAGCAGCCGAGAGCAGGGCGGGGATCGTAATCCCCTCCACTTT. The gene calls are TRBV7-8 and TRBJ1-6; D perhaps matches TRBD1 (5 bases). Trimming left V 5 bases short and J 13 bases short, with 24 bases between. Germline V CDR1 and CDR2: SGHVS, FQNEAQ. The CDR3 is 16 residues long.

CDR3 amino acids: CASSDVGQGLEGYTF. In DNA form, the CDR3 reads TGCGCCAGCAGTGATGTGGGACAGGGTCTTGAAGGCTACACCTTC. The V call is TRBV10-2, the J call TRBJ1-2; 9 bases line up with TRBD1. CDR1 is WSHSY, CDR2 SAAADI, per germline. This CDR3 is built from 15 residues. J lost 8 bases, V lost 3 bases, and 10 bases had no gene match.

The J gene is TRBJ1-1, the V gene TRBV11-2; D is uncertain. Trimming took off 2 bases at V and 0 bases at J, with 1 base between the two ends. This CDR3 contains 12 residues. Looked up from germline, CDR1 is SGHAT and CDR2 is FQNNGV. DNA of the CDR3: TGTGCCAGCAGCTTAATGAACACTGAAGCTTTCTTT. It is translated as CASSLMNTEAFF.

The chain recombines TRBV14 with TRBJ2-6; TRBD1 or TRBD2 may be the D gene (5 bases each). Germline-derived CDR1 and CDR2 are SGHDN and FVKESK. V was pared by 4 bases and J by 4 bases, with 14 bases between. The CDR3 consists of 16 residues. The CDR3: CASSRDLNRGANVLTF. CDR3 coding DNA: TGTGCCAGCAGCCGGGACCTGAATAGAGGGGCCAACGTCCTGACTTTC.

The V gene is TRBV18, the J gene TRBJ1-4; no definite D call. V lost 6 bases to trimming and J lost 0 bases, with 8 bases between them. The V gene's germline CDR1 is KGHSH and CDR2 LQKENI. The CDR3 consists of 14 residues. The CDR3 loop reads CASSPGTTNEKLFF. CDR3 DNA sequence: TGTGCCAGCTCCCCCGGGACAACTAATGAAAAACTGTTTTTT.

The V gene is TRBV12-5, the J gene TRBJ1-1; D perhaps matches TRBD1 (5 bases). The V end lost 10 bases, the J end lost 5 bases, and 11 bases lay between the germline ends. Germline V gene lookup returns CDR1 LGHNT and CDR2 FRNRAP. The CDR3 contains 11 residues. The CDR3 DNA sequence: TGTGCTACCGGACAACTGACTGAAGCTTTCTTT. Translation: CATGQLTEAFF.

The CDR3 nucleotides read TGTGCCAGCAGTTTATCTCTAGGGACAGGCACCAACTATGGCTACACCTTC. It is translated as CASSLSLGTGTNYGYTF. This chain joins TRBV28 and TRBJ1-2; TRBD1 matches at 8 bases. CDR1 is MDHEN and CDR2 is SYDVKM in the germline V gene. CDR3 size: 17 residues. V dropped 1 base and J dropped 2; count of bases not matched to a gene: 9.

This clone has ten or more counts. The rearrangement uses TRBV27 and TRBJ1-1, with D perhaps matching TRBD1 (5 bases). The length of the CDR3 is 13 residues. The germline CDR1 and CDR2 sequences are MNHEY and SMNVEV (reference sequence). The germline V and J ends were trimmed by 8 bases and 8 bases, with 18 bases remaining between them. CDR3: CASSSLGLREAFF. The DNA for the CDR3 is TGTGCCAGCTCTTCATTGGGGCTCCGGGAAGCTTTCTTT.

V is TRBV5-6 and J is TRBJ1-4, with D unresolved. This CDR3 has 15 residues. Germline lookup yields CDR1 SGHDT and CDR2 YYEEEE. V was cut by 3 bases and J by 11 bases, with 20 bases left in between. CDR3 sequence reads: CASSSARSDEWKLFF. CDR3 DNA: TGTGCCAGCAGCTCGGCCCGGTCCGACGAGTGGAAACTGTTTTTT.

This CDR3 is CASSQGVLPSSGNTIYF. CDR3 coding DNA: TGTGCCAGCAGCCAAGGGGTCTTGCCCAGCTCTGGAAACACCATATATTTT. The chain is built from TRBV4-2 and TRBJ1-3; the D is unclear. In germline, CDR1 is LGHNA, CDR2 YNFKEQ. V lost 1 base, J lost 0 bases, and 13 bases lay in between. The CDR3 has 17 amino acids.

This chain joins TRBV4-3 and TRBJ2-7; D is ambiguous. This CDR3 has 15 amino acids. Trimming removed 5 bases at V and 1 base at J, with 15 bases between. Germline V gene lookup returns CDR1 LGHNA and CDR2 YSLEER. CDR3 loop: CASSTKLIGSYEQYF. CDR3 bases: TGCGCCAGCAGCACAAAGCTAATCGGATCCTACGAGCAGTACTTC.

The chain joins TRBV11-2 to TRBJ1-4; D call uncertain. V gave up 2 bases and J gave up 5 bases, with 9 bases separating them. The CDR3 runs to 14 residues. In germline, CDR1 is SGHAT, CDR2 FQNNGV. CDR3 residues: CASSLSGQNEKLFF. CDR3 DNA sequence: TGTGCCAGCAGCTTATCTGGCCAGAATGAAAAACTGTTTTTT.

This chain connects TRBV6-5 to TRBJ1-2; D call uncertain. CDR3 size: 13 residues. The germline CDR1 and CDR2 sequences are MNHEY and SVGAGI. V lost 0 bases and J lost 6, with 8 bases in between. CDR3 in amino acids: CASSYSEWNGYTF. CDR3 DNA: TGTGCCAGCAGTTACTCTGAGTGGAATGGCTACACCTTC.

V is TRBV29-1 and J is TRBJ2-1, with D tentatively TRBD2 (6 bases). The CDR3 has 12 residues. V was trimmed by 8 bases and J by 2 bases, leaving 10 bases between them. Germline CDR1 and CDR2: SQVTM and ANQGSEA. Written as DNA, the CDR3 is TGCAGCTTGGGGGGACCCTACAATGAGCAGTTCTTC. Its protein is CSLGGPYNEQFF.